The 25 T cell receptor beta chains reported below all come from one sample, sequenced in a study of CD4 and CD8 cells across lung adenocarcinoma regions. TCRdb fed the PCR reads into MiXCR, producing one record per CDR3 protein. The top ten hold around 43% of the sample, which has around 6,800 distinct CDR3 sequences, over 50% seen once. Specimen: CD8+ T cells from the center of a lung tumor. The origin of the receptors is a male donor with lung adenocarcinoma. The CD4 and CD8 labels of this study may be unreliable.

This clonotype showed up many times. This chain joins TRBV5-5 and TRBJ2-1; 9 bases map to TRBD1. The DNA end lines up better with TRBJ2-5; the J call may be wrong. CDR1 and CDR2 from the germline V gene are SGHKS and YYEKEE (reference sequence). There are 17 residues in the CDR3. This chain's CDR3 is CASSFPGQGWSGETQYF. The CDR3 DNA is TGTGCCAGCAGCTTCCCGGGACAGGGATGGTCCGGGGAGACCCAGTACTTC.

This clonotype ranks as medium-sized. The chain combines TRBV6-1 with TRBJ2-1, with D uncertain. Germline lookup yields CDR1 MNHNS and CDR2 SASEGT. Between the trimmed V and J ends, which lost 7 bases and 8 bases, there was a span of 18 bases. The CDR3 runs 14 residues. DNA for the CDR3: TGTGCCAGCACCAACCCTTTGGGTAGCCATGAGCAGTTCTTC. Its translation: CASTNPLGSHEQFF.

The chain combines TRBV6-1 with TRBJ2-1, with 10 bases identical to TRBD1. The J segment lost 6 bases and the V segment lost 6 bases, leaving 5 bases of the junction unmatched. Germline V lookup: CDR1 MNHNS, CDR2 SASEGT. This CDR3 region has 14 residues. CDR3 DNA: TGTGCCAGCAGCGCCGGGACAGGGGTCAATGAGCAGTTCTTC. Residues: CASSAGTGVNEQFF.

The chain joins TRBV4-3 to TRBJ2-1; 13 positions match TRBD2. The J call may not be correct, given that the DNA end is closer to TRBJ2-5. The CDR3 consists of 18 residues. Germline CDR1 and CDR2: LGHNA and YSLEER. The CDR3 coding sequence is TGCGCCAGCAGCTCTTTTTTTGGGACTAGCGGGACCCAAGAGACCCAGTACTTC. It translates to CASSSFFGTSGTQETQYF.

This clonotype was detected a few times. The V call is TRBV7-6, the J call TRBJ2-1; unclear D gene. TRBJ2-7 matches the DNA end more closely, so the J call is doubtful. CDR1 is SGHVS and CDR2 is FNYEAQ in the germline V gene. The CDR3 spans 13 residues. The CDR3 region has the DNA TGTGCCAGCAGCTCCGACAAGACCTACGAGCAGTACTTC. Translation: CASSSDKTYEQYF.

Points on this clonotype: The junction and the germline gene differ at one end; a read error may be behind it. This chain links TRBV6-1 with TRBJ2-4; maybe TRBD2 (6 bases). This CDR3 is built from 17 residues. Germline CDR1 is MNHNS and CDR2 is SASEGT. The CDR3, as DNA: TGTGCCAGCAGTCGAAATTCGGGAGTGAGTGTCACAAACACGCAGTATTTC. Translation gives CASSRNSGVSVTNTQYF.

This clonotype was recorded only once. The CDR3 sequence is CASIGGPNQETQFF. The CDR3, as DNA: TGTGCCAGCATAGGGGGACCAAACCAAGAGACCCAGTTCTTC. The chain joins TRBV12-3 or TRBV12-4 to TRBJ2-1; possible D gene TRBD1, 6 bases. This CDR3 has 14 residues. V was clipped by 7 bases and J by 13 bases, with 23 bases between them.

The rearrangement joins TRBV6-1 to TRBJ2-6; D gene uncertain. Between the trimmed V and J ends, which lost 6 bases and 3 bases, there was a span of 9 bases. The CDR3 runs 14 residues. The germline V gene has CDR1 MNHNS and CDR2 SASEGT. In DNA, the CDR3 is TGTGCCAGCAGCCGATATGGTGGGGCCAACGTCCTGACTTTC. Its protein is CASSRYGGANVLTF.

In its sample, this clonotype ranks as medium-sized (0.01 to 0.1%). The gene calls are TRBV6-5 and TRBJ1-2, with TRBD1 identical over 7 bases. J lost 4 bases, V lost 4 bases, and 6 bases had no gene match. CDR1 and CDR2 from the germline V gene are MNHEY and SVGAGI. CDR3 length: 14 amino acids. The CDR3 loop is CASSFTGTAYGYTF. The CDR3 DNA is TGTGCCAGCAGTTTTACCGGGACAGCCTATGGCTACACCTTC.

This clonotype was counted only a few times. V is TRBV6-4 and J is TRBJ2-1; 9 bases map to TRBD2. V lost 0 bases, J lost 2 bases, and 2 bases stayed unmatched. Germline assignment: CDR1 MRHNA and CDR2 SNTAGT. This CDR3 contains 16 residues. The DNA of the CDR3 is TGTGCCAGCAGTGACTCGCTAGCGGGAACCTACAATGAGCAGTTCTTC. Translating it yields CASSDSLAGTYNEQFF.

Comment on this clonotype: Since the CDR3 does not end with the conserved phenylalanine or tryptophan, this likely comes from a read error. It is unclear where the CDR3 begins or ends on the DNA, so no DNA is shown, and the CDR3 is as TCRdb lists it. The rearrangement links TRBV6-1 to TRBJ2-3; the DNA was not used to check the table's D call, TRBD1. From germline, CDR1 is MNHNS and CDR2 SASEGT. The CDR3 is 16 residues long, ends included. Here the CDR3 reads CASNQDRGSYEQYFGP.

Here the CDR3 DNA reads TGTGCCAGCAGTGCACCGGTGCCGGGAGCCACAGATATTCAGTATTTT. Its protein product is CASSAPVPGATDIQYF. The chain has TRBV27 and TRBJ2-3; possibly TRBD2 for D (6 bases). Germline V gene sequence: CDR1 MNHEY, CDR2 SMNVEV (reference sequence). CDR3 length equals 16 residues. Deletions cut 5 bases from V and 12 bases from J, with 27 bases between.

CDR3 amino acids: CASSLQWAGPQETQYF. The CDR3 DNA follows: TGTGCCAGCAGCTTACAGTGGGCAGGACCCCAAGAGACCCAGTACTTC. The V call is TRBV7-2, the J call TRBJ2-5; D is unclear. Germline V gene sequence: CDR1 SGHTA, CDR2 FQGNSA. The CDR3 contains 16 residues. Trimming shortened V by 2 bases and J by 1 base, and 14 bases separated the two germline ends.

This clonotype is classed as medium-sized. The chain uses TRBV7-6 and TRBJ2-1, with D hard to call. The assigned J gene may be wrong: the sequence end matches TRBJ2-7 better. CDR1 and CDR2 from the germline V gene are SGHVS and FNYEAQ. The CDR3 has 15 residues. CDR3 loop: CASSLAGLLYNEQYF. The CDR3 DNA reads as TGTGCCAGCAGCTTAGCGGGATTGCTCTACAATGAGCAGTACTTC.

The V gene is TRBV27, the J gene TRBJ2-1; 7 bases are shared with TRBD1. From germline, CDR1 is MNHEY and CDR2 SMNVEV (reference sequence). This CDR3 region has 13 residues. The V gene end was trimmed by 9 bases and the J gene end by 4 bases; junction bases not matched to a gene: 6. CDR3 in DNA: TGTGCCAGTCAGGGGGATCGGTACAATGAGCAGTTCTTC. Its translation: CASQGDRYNEQFF.

The chain has TRBV6-1 and TRBJ2-5; the D call may be TRBD1 or TRBD2 (6 bases each). Germline V gene lookup returns CDR1 MNHNS and CDR2 SASEGT. The CDR3 has 15 residues. The CDR3 loop reads CGAGDGGRVPETQYF. The CDR3 DNA sequence: TGTGGCGCGGGTGACGGGGGCCGCGTCCCAGAGACCCAGTACTTC.

The J gene is TRBJ2-3, the V gene TRBV6-5; D ambiguous. V lost 4 bases, J lost 10 bases, and 27 bases lay in between. The V gene's germline CDR1 is MNHEY and CDR2 SVGAGI. This CDR3 is 17 amino acids long. In DNA, the CDR3 is TGTGCCAGCAGTTCCAACTACTTAGCTGTGGGCACAGAGGCGCAGTATTTT. Its translation is CASSSNYLAVGTEAQYF.

This sequence joins TRBV12-3 or TRBV12-4 and TRBJ2-5; D perhaps matches TRBD1 (5 bases). There are 13 residues in the CDR3. Trimming took off 9 bases at V and 11 bases at J, with 22 bases between the two ends. The CDR3 loop is CARGQSDKNMQYF. The CDR3 DNA reads as TGTGCCAGGGGGCAGTCGGACAAAAATATGCAGTACTTC.

The CDR3 sequence is CASSEFGATLRNEQFF. CDR3 nucleotides: TGTGCCAGCAGTGAGTTCGGAGCTACCCTTAGGAATGAGCAGTTCTTC. The V call is TRBV6-1, the J call TRBJ2-1; D is ambiguous. V was clipped by 3 bases and J by 7 bases, with 19 bases between them. The CDR3 length is 16 residues. CDR1 is MNHNS and CDR2 is SASEGT in the germline V gene.

The chain employs TRBV6-5 and TRBJ2-3, with D possibly being TRBD2 (6 bases). This CDR3 contains 15 residues. The ends were cut back, 9 bases at V and 2 bases at J, with 18 bases in the middle. CDR1 and CDR2 from the germline V gene are MNHEY and SVGAGI. The CDR3: CARGYSGEVTDTQYF. In nucleotides, the CDR3 is TGTGCCAGGGGTTACTCTGGGGAGGTCACAGATACGCAGTATTTT.

The rearrangement links TRBV11-3 to TRBJ2-5, with TRBD2 matching 10 bases. The junction had 5 bases not matched to a gene; V was cut back by 5 bases and J by 2 bases. This CDR3 region has 15 residues. Germline V gene sequence: CDR1 SGHNT, CDR2 YENEEA. The CDR3 coding sequence is TGTGCCAGCAGCCCTGGGACTAGCGATCAAGAGACCCAGTACTTC. It is translated as CASSPGTSDQETQYF.

This clonotype has ten or more counts. The chain has TRBV4-1 and TRBJ2-1; TRBD2 matches at 8 bases. CDR1 is MGHRA and CDR2 is YSYEKL in the germline V gene. The CDR3 spans 16 residues. Germline trimming cut 1 base from V and 2 bases from J; bases unmatched to any gene: 4. The CDR3 loop reads CASSQAWREAYNEQFF. The DNA of the CDR3 is TGCGCCAGCAGCCAAGCTTGGCGGGAGGCCTACAATGAGCAGTTCTTC.

As for this clonotype: The junction departs from germline at one end; a sequencing error may be responsible. The chain joins TRBV6-5 to TRBJ2-3, with D possibly being TRBD1 (5 bases). CDR1 MNHEY and CDR2 SVGAGI come from the germline V gene. The CDR3 extends over 13 amino acids. The CDR3 region has the DNA TGTGCCAGCAGTTTCCAGGGTACAAATATGCAGTATTTC. Amino acid sequence: CASSFQGTNMQYF.

The chain employs TRBV6-6 and TRBJ2-1, with D unresolved. Trimming took off 5 bases at V and 10 bases at J, with 18 bases between the two ends. The CDR3 totals 14 residues. Germline V gene sequence: CDR1 MNHNY, CDR2 SVGAGI (reference sequence). This chain's CDR3 is CASSPRSPPYEQFF. The CDR3 region has the DNA TGTGCCAGCAGTCCACGGAGTCCACCCTACGAGCAGTTCTTC.

The count of this clonotype is one. J is TRBJ1-5 and V is TRBV12-3 or TRBV12-4; tentatively, D is TRBD1 (5 bases). The V gene lost 2 bases and the J gene lost 4 bases, with 9 bases spanning the gap. The CDR3 spans 14 residues. CDR3 DNA sequence: TGTGCCAGCAGTTTAATGGGGGGAAATCAGCCCCAGCATTTT. Translating gives CASSLMGGNQPQHF.